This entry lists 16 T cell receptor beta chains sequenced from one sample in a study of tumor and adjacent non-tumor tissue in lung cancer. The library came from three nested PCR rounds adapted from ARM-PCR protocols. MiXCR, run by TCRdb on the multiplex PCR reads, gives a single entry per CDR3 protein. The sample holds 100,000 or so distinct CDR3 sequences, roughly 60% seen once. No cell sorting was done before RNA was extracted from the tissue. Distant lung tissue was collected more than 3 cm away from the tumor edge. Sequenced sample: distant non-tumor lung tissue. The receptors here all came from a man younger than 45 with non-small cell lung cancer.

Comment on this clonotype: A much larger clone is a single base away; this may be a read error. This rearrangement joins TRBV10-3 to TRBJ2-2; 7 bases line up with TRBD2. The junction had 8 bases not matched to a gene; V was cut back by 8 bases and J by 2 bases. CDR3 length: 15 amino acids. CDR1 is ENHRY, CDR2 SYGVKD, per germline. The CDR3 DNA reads TGTGCCATCGGCGGGGCTAGCGGAAACACCGGGGAGCTGTTTTTT. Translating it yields CAIGGASGNTGELFF.

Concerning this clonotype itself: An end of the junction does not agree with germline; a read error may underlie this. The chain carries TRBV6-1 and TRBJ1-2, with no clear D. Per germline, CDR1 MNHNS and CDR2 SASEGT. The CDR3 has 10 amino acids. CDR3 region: CASREDGCIF. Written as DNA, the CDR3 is TGTGCCAGCAGGGAGGATGGCTGCATCTTC.

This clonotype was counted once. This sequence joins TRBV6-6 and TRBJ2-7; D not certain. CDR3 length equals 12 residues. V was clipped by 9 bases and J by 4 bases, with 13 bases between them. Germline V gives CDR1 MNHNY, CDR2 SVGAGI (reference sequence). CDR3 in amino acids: CASSPTLYEQYF. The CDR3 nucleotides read TGTGCCAGTAGTCCGACCTTGTACGAGCAGTACTTC.

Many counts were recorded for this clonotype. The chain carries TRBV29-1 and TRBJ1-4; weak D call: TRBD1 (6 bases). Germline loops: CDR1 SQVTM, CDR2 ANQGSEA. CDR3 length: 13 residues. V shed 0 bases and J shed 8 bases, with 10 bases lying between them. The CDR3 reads CSVEDWGGEKLFF. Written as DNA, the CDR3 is TGCAGCGTTGAAGATTGGGGGGGCGAAAAACTGTTTTTT.

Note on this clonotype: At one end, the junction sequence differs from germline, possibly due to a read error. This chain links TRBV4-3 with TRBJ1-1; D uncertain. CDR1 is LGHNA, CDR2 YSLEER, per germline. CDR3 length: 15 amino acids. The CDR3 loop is CASGPRGVVYTEAFF. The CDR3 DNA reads TGCGCCAGCGGCCCCCGGGGAGTGGTGTACACTGAAGCATTCTTT.

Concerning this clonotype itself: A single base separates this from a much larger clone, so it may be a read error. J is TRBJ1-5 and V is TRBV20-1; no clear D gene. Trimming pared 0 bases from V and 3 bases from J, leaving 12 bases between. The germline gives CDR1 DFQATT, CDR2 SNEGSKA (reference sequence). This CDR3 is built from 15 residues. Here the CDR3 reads CSARDFGETNQPQHF. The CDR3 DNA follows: TGCAGTGCTAGAGATTTCGGGGAAACCAATCAGCCCCAGCATTTT.

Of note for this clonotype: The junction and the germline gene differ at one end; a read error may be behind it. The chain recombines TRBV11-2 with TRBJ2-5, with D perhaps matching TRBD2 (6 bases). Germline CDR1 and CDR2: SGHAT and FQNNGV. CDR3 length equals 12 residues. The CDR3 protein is CVSRGRREIQYF. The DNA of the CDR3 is TGTGTCAGCAGAGGGAGGAGAGAGATCCAGTACTTC.

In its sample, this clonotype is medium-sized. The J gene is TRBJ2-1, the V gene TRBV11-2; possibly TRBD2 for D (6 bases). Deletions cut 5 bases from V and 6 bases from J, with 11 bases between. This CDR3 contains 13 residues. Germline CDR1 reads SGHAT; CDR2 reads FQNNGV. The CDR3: CASSVTSFNEQFF. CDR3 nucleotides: TGTGCCAGCAGCGTGACTAGTTTCAATGAGCAGTTCTTC.

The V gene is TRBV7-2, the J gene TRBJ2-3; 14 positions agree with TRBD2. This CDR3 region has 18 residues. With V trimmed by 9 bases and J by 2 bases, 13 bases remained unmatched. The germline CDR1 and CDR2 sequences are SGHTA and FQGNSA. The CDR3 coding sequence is TGTGCCAGTATCTTAGTGGGACTAGCGGGGGCCTACACAGATACGCAGTATTTT. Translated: CASILVGLAGAYTDTQYF.

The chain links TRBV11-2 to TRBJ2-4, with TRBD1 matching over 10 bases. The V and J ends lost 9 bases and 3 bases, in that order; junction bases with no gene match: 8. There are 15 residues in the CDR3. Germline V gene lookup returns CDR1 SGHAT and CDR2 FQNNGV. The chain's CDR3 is CARSARTGGKNIQYF. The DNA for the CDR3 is TGTGCCAGAAGCGCCCGGACAGGGGGCAAAAACATTCAGTACTTC.

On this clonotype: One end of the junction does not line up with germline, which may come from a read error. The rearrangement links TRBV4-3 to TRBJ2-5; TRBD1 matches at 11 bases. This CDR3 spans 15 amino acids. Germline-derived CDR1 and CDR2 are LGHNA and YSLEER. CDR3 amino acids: CASSQMGQGEETQYF. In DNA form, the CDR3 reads TGCGCGAGCAGCCAGATGGGACAGGGGGAAGAGACCCAGTACTTC.

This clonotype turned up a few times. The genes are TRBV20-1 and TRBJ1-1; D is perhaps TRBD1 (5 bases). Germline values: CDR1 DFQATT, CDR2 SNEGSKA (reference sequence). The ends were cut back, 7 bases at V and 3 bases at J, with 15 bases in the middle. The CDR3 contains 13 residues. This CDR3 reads CSVWARGDTEAFF. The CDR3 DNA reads TGCAGTGTATGGGCCAGAGGGGACACTGAAGCTTTCTTT.

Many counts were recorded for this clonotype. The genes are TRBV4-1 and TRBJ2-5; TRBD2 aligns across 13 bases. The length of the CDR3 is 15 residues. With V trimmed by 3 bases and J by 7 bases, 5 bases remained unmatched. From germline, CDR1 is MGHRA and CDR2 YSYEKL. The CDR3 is CASSQALAGGGTQYF. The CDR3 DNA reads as TGCGCCAGCAGCCAGGCACTAGCGGGAGGGGGGACCCAGTACTTC.

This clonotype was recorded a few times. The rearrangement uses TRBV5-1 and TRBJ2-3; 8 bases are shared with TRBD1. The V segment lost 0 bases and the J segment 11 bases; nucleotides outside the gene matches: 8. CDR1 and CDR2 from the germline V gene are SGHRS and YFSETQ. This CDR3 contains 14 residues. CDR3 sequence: CASSLDGQGMKQYF. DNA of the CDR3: TGCGCCAGCAGCTTGGATGGACAGGGAATGAAGCAGTATTTT. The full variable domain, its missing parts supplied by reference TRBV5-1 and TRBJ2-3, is KAGVTQTPRYLIKTRGQQVTLSCSPISGHRSVSWYQQTPGQGLQFLFEYFSETQRNKGNFPGRFSGRQFSNSRSEMNVSTLELGDSALYLCASSLDGQGMKQYFGPGTRLTVL.

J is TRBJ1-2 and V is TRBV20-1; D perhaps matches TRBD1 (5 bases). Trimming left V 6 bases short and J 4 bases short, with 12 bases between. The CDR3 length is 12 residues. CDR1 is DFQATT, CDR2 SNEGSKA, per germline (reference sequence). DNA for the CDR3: TGCAGTGCCGGGACGGCCCTCTATGGCTACACCTTC. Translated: CSAGTALYGYTF.

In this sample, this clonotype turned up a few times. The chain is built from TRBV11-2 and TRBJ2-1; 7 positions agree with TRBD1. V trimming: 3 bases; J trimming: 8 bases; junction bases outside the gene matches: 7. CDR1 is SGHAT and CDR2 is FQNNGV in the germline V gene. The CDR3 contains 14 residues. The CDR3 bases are TGTGCCAGCAGCTTGAGGGGGCCGGTTGATGAGCAGTTCTTC. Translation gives CASSLRGPVDEQFF.